The rows below give T cell receptor beta chains drawn from one sample of a study of T cells after yellow fever vaccination. One entry per CDR3 protein results from TCRdb running MiXCR on the 5' RACE reads. The table lists around 310,000 distinct CDR3 sequences, 3% to 4.5% of them singletons. Material: PBMCs, obtained 5 days after the yellow fever booster vaccination. The origin of the receptors is a man in his late teens or twenties who received the YFV17D yellow fever vaccine. The conserved cysteine and the conserved F or W are not part of the CDR3 here. Part of the rows lack a size; the others show once, few, many or a class for expanded clones.

j_gene | abundance | v_gene | CDR3aa
TRBJ1-1 | few | TRBV12-3/TRBV12-4 | ASSTTGGGQAF
TRBJ1-2 | NA | TRBV7-9 | ASSPPGQVPNYGYT
TRBJ2-1 | few | TRBV5-1 | ASSHSSGRGNEQF
TRBJ2-5 | many | TRBV7-2 | ASSLAGLQETQY
TRBJ2-2 | NA | TRBV5-1 | ASSPLRGTGELF
TRBJ2-3 | few | TRBV7-2 | ASSFSGGGRDTQY
TRBJ1-2 | many | TRBV7-2 | ASSMVQQLYGYT
TRBJ1-2 | NA | TRBV7-9 | ASSPTGVGYT
TRBJ2-3 | many | TRBV28 | ASSFGADTQY
TRBJ1-1 | NA | TRBV29-1 | SAIRGSAEAF
TRBJ1-3 | many | TRBV5-6 | ASSGERGNSGNTIY
TRBJ1-2 | many | TRBV20-1 | SARDGSNYGYT
TRBJ2-7 | NA | TRBV7-9 | ASTPLLGPYEQY
TRBJ1-1 | NA | TRBV3-1 | ASSQGTPRAEAF
TRBJ1-2 | few | TRBV7-2 | ASSLRDRGGYT
TRBJ1-1 | NA | TRBV6-6 | ASSYYLAQIEAF
TRBJ2-2 | NA | TRBV6-2/TRBV6-3 | ASSWGQGASTGELF